One sample yielded the 23 T cell receptor beta chains listed below, sequenced in a study of T cell repertoires in cytomegalovirus infection (dated by TCRdb to the late 2010s). The antigens these receptors bind are not known. For sequencing, an Illumina HiSeq 1500 was employed. TCRdb cleaned the public reads at Q25 with fastp, built clones with MiXCR and kept in-frame beta chains. Rows matching on CDR3 protein sequence are summarized as one entry with the most common DNA and genes. The sample table holds about half a million distinct CDR3 sequences, of which about 42% were seen once. Of the sample, around 45% falls within the top ten clones. In the paper's terms, the treatment or condition label means: in vitro stimulation with specific CMV peptide epitopes to enrich CMV-specific T cells. The sequenced sample was cultured PBMCs, obtained from culture after CMV antigen stimulation. The receptors were gathered from a human donor in good health (CMV status not recorded). Some clones in this sample may be carry-over from other donors' samples.

This clonotype was counted only a few times. This chain links TRBV7-8 with TRBJ1-2; D possibly corresponds to TRBD1 (6 bases). Germline values: CDR1 SGHVS, CDR2 FQNEAQ. Trimming pared 2 bases from V and 6 bases from J, leaving 25 bases between. The CDR3 loop spans 18 amino acids. The CDR3 nucleotides read TGTGCCAGCAGCTTACCGGGACACGGTGTTCTAGGGGGGGATGGCTACACCTTC. Residues: CASSLPGHGVLGGDGYTF.

This clonotype was seen more than once but under ten times. In DNA, the CDR3 is TGTGCCAGCAGCTTACACCGGACGAACACCGGGGAGCTGTTTTTT. Its translation is CASSLHRTNTGELFF. The rearrangement links TRBV7-2 to TRBJ2-2; D remains ambiguous. Germline V gene lookup returns CDR1 SGHTA and CDR2 FQGNSA. This CDR3 is 15 amino acids long. V dropped 2 bases and J dropped 0 bases, with 7 bases sitting between them.

The chain carries TRBV6-5 and TRBJ2-3; 10 bases agree with TRBD2. Germline V CDR1 and CDR2: MNHEY, SVGAGI. The CDR3 is made up of 16 amino acids. V was clipped by 2 bases and J by 2 bases; unmatched bases: 4. The CDR3 DNA is TGTGCCAGCAGTTACGGTCTAGCGGGAGCCACAGATACGCAGTATTTT. Its translation is CASSYGLAGATDTQYF.

This chain uses TRBV12-5 with TRBJ2-5; unclear D gene. Per germline, CDR1 LGHNT and CDR2 FRNRAP. The CDR3 has 13 residues. V shed 6 bases and J shed 5 bases, with 13 bases lying between them. The DNA of the CDR3 is TGTGCTAGTGGCCCCGACTCCACGGAGACCCAGTACTTC. Translating it yields CASGPDSTETQYF.

The CDR3 DNA reads TGTGCCAGCAGCTCGGCCCCCGGGACAGGGTTGTCCTACGAGCAGTACTTC. This gives the protein CASSSAPGTGLSYEQYF. The chain joins TRBV11-3 to TRBJ2-7, with 9 nucleotides matching TRBD1. Germline CDR1 reads SGHNT; CDR2 reads YENEEA. V gave up 4 bases and J gave up 1 base; unmatched junction bases: 11. The CDR3 is made up of 17 amino acids. Looking up the rest from reference TRBV11-3 and TRBJ2-7 gives the full variable domain: EAGVVQSPRYKIIEKKQPVAFWCNPISGHNTLYWYLQNLGQGPELLIRYENEEAVDDSQLPKDRFSAERLKGVDSTLKIQPAELGDSAVYLCASSSAPGTGLSYEQYFGPGTRLTVT.

This clonotype has at least ten counts. The chain couples TRBV7-8 to TRBJ2-3; no firm D call. Germline V gene lookup returns CDR1 SGHVS and CDR2 FQNEAQ. Deletions cut 5 bases from V and 6 bases from J, with 21 bases between. The CDR3 consists of 16 residues. The chain's CDR3 is CASSLNPLLVGDTQYF. The CDR3 DNA reads TGTGCCAGCAGCCTAAACCCTCTCTTGGTCGGGGATACGCAGTATTTT.

The chain joins TRBV7-2 to TRBJ2-3, with 8 bases identical to TRBD2. The CDR3 is made up of 15 amino acids. J lost 4 bases, V lost 10 bases, and 13 bases had no gene match. The germline CDR1 and CDR2 sequences are SGHTA and FQGNSA. The CDR3 DNA sequence: TGTGCCACACGGGGTAGCGGGGCCACGCCAGATACGCAGTATTTT. Its protein product is CATRGSGATPDTQYF.

This rearrangement joins TRBV7-2 to TRBJ2-7, with D possibly being TRBD2 (5 bases). The CDR3 is 15 residues long. Looked up from germline, CDR1 is SGHTA and CDR2 is FQGNSA. V was cut by 6 bases and J by 2 bases, with 17 bases left in between. This chain's CDR3 is CASRWRSGTTYEQYF. As DNA, the CDR3 is TGTGCCAGCAGATGGCGAAGCGGTACCACCTACGAGCAGTACTTC.

The rearrangement uses TRBV7-2 and TRBJ1-1; 10 positions match TRBD1. Germline loops: CDR1 SGHTA, CDR2 FQGNSA. The CDR3 sequence is 13 residues long. J gave up 8 bases and V 4 bases, and 4 bases lay outside the gene matches. CDR3 in amino acids: CASSWDRGQEAFF. DNA of the CDR3: TGTGCCAGCAGCTGGGACAGGGGACAAGAAGCTTTCTTT. The whole variable domain, filled in from reference TRBV7-2 and TRBJ1-1, reads GAGVSQSPSNKVTEKGKDVELRCDPISGHTALYWYRQSLGQGLEFLIYFQGNSAPDKSGLPSDRFSAERTGGSVSTLTIQRTQQEDSAVYLCASSWDRGQEAFFGQGTRLTVV.

The rearrangement links TRBV18 to TRBJ2-3, with unresolved D. The germline V gene encodes CDR1 KGHSH and CDR2 LQKENI. V lost 2 bases and J lost 1, with 10 bases in between. The CDR3 loop spans 15 amino acids. Here the CDR3 DNA reads TGTGCCAGCTCACCAACCACTCCCGGCACAGATACGCAGTATTTT. This codes for CASSPTTPGTDTQYF.

This clonotype was picked up a small number of times. This chain connects TRBV11-2 to TRBJ2-2; D possibly corresponds to TRBD2 (5 bases). The CDR3 is 16 residues long. CDR1 is SGHAT and CDR2 is FQNNGV in the germline V gene. Deletions cut 1 base from V and 1 base from J, with 10 bases between. The CDR3 region has the DNA TGTGCCAGCAGCTTAGCCCCCGCGGGGAACACCGGGGAGCTGTTTTTT. Amino acid sequence: CASSLAPAGNTGELFF.

This clonotype was picked up a small number of times. The CDR3 nucleotides read TGCAGTGCTAGCCCTGACAATGAGCAGTTCTTC. This encodes CSASPDNEQFF. The V gene is TRBV20-1, the J gene TRBJ2-1; unclear D gene. Per the germline V gene, CDR1 is DFQATT and CDR2 is SNEGSKA (reference sequence). The CDR3 has 11 residues. V dropped 3 bases and J dropped 5 bases, with 5 bases sitting between them.

The chain uses TRBV7-2 and TRBJ1-2, with 9 bases matching TRBD1. Germline loops: CDR1 SGHTA, CDR2 FQGNSA. J gave up 9 bases and V 7 bases, and 12 bases lay outside the gene matches. This CDR3 spans 14 amino acids. CDR3 in amino acids: CASILQGAVFSYTF. The DNA of the CDR3 is TGTGCCAGCATACTACAGGGGGCGGTATTTAGCTACACCTTC.

This chain links TRBV7-2 with TRBJ2-7, with TRBD2 matching 12 bases. V was pared by 8 bases and J by 7 bases, with 6 bases of the junction left unmatched. Germline CDR1 SGHTA, CDR2 FQGNSA. This CDR3 is built from 13 residues. The CDR3 sequence: CASSLAGGQEQYF. For the CDR3, the DNA is TGTGCCAGCTCGCTAGCGGGGGGGCAAGAGCAGTACTTC.

The V call is TRBV6-1, the J call TRBJ2-1; 9 positions agree with TRBD1. Germline V gene data show CDR1 as MNHNS and CDR2 as SASEGT. CDR3 size: 14 residues. V lost 3 bases, J lost 9 bases, and 6 bases stayed unmatched. The CDR3 region is CASSEGQGAGEQFF. The CDR3 region has the DNA TGTGCCAGCAGTGAGGGACAGGGTGCGGGTGAGCAGTTCTTC.

The count of this clonotype is one. The J gene is TRBJ2-5, the V gene TRBV12-5; 9 bases match TRBD2. Unmatched junction bases numbered 9, after V lost 6 bases and J lost 1 base. The CDR3 spans 16 residues. Germline lookup yields CDR1 LGHNT and CDR2 FRNRAP. The DNA for the CDR3 is TGTGCTAGTGGGACGACTAGCGGAAGACCCCAAGAGACCCAGTACTTC. This translates into CASGTTSGRPQETQYF.

The chain links TRBV7-9 to TRBJ1-1, with D possibly matching TRBD1 (5 bases). There are 13 residues in the CDR3. Looked up from germline, CDR1 is SEHNR and CDR2 is FQNEAQ (reference sequence). Between the trimmed V and J ends, which lost 0 bases and 7 bases, there was a span of 9 bases. The CDR3 sequence: CASSLAGTVEAFF. CDR3 nucleotides: TGTGCCAGCAGCTTAGCAGGGACGGTTGAAGCTTTCTTT.

This clonotype was counted between two and nine times. The rearrangement links TRBV7-2 to TRBJ2-7; 13 positions match TRBD2. Trimming removed 3 bases from V and 5 bases from J; junction bases left unmatched: 1. Germline CDR1 and CDR2: SGHTA and FQGNSA. The CDR3 is 14 residues long. CDR3 sequence reads: CASSLTSGRNEQYF. CDR3 DNA sequence: TGTGCCAGCAGCTTGACTAGCGGGAGGAACGAGCAGTACTTC.

V and J are TRBV5-4 and TRBJ1-2; possible D gene TRBD1, 5 bases. Per the germline V gene, CDR1 is SGHNT and CDR2 is YYREEE (reference sequence). The CDR3 is 17 residues long. The V gene lost 7 bases and the J gene lost 4 bases, with 26 bases spanning the gap. The CDR3 reads CASCDRGRGPIGYGYTF. In DNA, the CDR3 is TGTGCCAGCTGCGATCGGGGACGTGGTCCAATCGGCTATGGCTACACCTTC.

V gene TRBV7-2 combines with J gene TRBJ2-4, with D unresolved. The CDR3 has 14 amino acids. Germline CDR1 and CDR2: SGHTA and FQGNSA. Trimming removed 3 bases from V and 9 bases from J, with 15 bases in between. The DNA for the CDR3 is TGTGCCAGCAGCTTCGAGGCAGGCTTTAGCATTCAGTACTTC. It yields the protein CASSFEAGFSIQYF.

The chain is built from TRBV15 and TRBJ2-1; either TRBD1 or TRBD2 may supply D (6 bases each). The CDR3 spans 15 residues. With 0 bases removed from V and 3 bases from J, the gap between germline ends came to 9 bases. CDR1 and CDR2 from the germline V gene are LNHNV and YYDKDF (reference sequence). The CDR3 nucleotides read TGTGCCACCAGCAGAGAGGGGGGCAGCTACAATGAGCAGTTCTTC. Protein: CATSREGGSYNEQFF.

The chain recombines TRBV3-1 with TRBJ2-7; D is undetermined. Germline lookup yields CDR1 LGHDT and CDR2 YNNKEL (reference sequence). The CDR3 totals 12 residues. Deletions cut 3 bases from V and 9 bases from J, with 12 bases between. In DNA, the CDR3 is TGTGCCAGCAGCCAGGTTAATACCGGGCAGTACTTC. Protein sequence: CASSQVNTGQYF.

This clonotype has only a few counts. J is TRBJ1-1 and V is TRBV7-2, with D unclear. Germline V lookup: CDR1 SGHTA, CDR2 FQGNSA. V was cut by 9 bases and J by 3 bases, with 17 bases left in between. The CDR3 is made up of 14 amino acids. The DNA of the CDR3 is TGTGCCAGTCTACCGGGCCCCTTGGACACTGAAGCTTTCTTT. Translating gives CASLPGPLDTEAFF.